These T cell receptor beta chains were read from a single sample in a study of shared clonotypes between healthy human individuals. Some clones are missing from TCRdb's copy, which holds only in-frame ones; the method was immunoSEQ multiplex PCR. The sample carries approximately 1.5 million clones, about 98% recorded once. The material sequenced was naive CD4+ T cells sorted from blood. The receptors were sampled from a man aged 30-40 years in good health. CDR3s include the opening cysteine and the closing phenylalanine or tryptophan. Fields, in order: clone size, J gene, V gene, D gene, CDR3 DNA, CDR3 protein. The D gene is left open where the match is weak. Size is omitted from some rows. Given values are once, few, many or a class for expanded clones.

clone size: .
J gene: TRBJ2-2
V gene: TRBV5-1
D gene: .
CDR3 DNA: TGCGCCAGCAAATTAGCGGAGACCGGGGAGCTGTTTTTT
CDR3 protein: CASKLAETGELFF

clone size: .
J gene: TRBJ1-1
V gene: TRBV5-1
D gene: TRBD1
CDR3 DNA: TGCGCCAGCAGCTCACAATCCGGGACAGGGGGAATTGAAGCTTTCTTT
CDR3 protein: CASSSQSGTGGIEAFF

clone size: .
J gene: TRBJ2-7
V gene: TRBV6-1
D gene: TRBD1
CDR3 DNA: TGTGCCAGCAGTGAGCCGGGACAGGTCTGGGACGAGCAGTACTTC
CDR3 protein: CASSEPGQVWDEQYF

clone size: .
J gene: TRBJ2-7
V gene: TRBV7-8
D gene: TRBD1
CDR3 DNA: TGTGCCAGCAGCTGGGACAGGAGCTCCTACGAGCAGTACTTC
CDR3 protein: CASSWDRSSYEQYF

clone size: .
J gene: TRBJ2-7
V gene: TRBV6-6
D gene: .
CDR3 DNA: TGTGCCAGCAGCAATTTAAGATACGAGCAGTACTTC
CDR3 protein: CASSNLRYEQYF

clone size: .
J gene: TRBJ2-6
V gene: TRBV6-5
D gene: .
CDR3 DNA: TGTGCCAGCAGTTGGGCACGCGGGGCTGGGGCCAACGTCCTGACTTTC
CDR3 protein: CASSWARGAGANVLTF

clone size: .
J gene: TRBJ2-6
V gene: TRBV5-1
D gene: .
CDR3 DNA: TGCGCCAGCAGGCATGGATCTGGGGCCAACGTCCTGACTTTC
CDR3 protein: CASRHGSGANVLTF

clone size: .
J gene: TRBJ1-1
V gene: TRBV29-1
D gene: .
CDR3 DNA: TGCAGCGTCCTACGGACTGGCACTGAAGCTTTCTTT
CDR3 protein: CSVLRTGTEAFF

clone size: .
J gene: TRBJ2-3
V gene: TRBV4-3
D gene: .
CDR3 DNA: TGCGCCAGCAGCCAAGGTGGACCTGTGACAGATACGCAGTATTTT
CDR3 protein: CASSQGGPVTDTQYF

clone size: .
J gene: TRBJ2-5
V gene: TRBV11-3
D gene: .
CDR3 DNA: TGTGCCAGCAGCTCTAGGGCACCGGGACAAATACAAGAGACCCAGTACTTC
CDR3 protein: CASSSRAPGQIQETQYF

clone size: .
J gene: TRBJ2-5
V gene: TRBV5-1
D gene: TRBD2
CDR3 DNA: TGCGCCAGCAGCTTGGCCCTAGCGGGAGGACAAGAGACCCAGTACTTC
CDR3 protein: CASSLALAGGQETQYF

clone size: .
J gene: TRBJ1-5
V gene: TRBV4-2
D gene: .
CDR3 DNA: TGTGCCAGCAGCCGAGGGGGGGATAGTGCAATTCAGCCCCAGCATTTT
CDR3 protein: CASSRGGDSAIQPQHF

clone size: once
J gene: TRBJ2-4
V gene: TRBV2
D gene: TRBD1
CDR3 DNA: TGTGCCAGCAGTATAAAGGACAGGGGCATCATTCAGTACTTC
CDR3 protein: CASSIKDRGIIQYF

clone size: .
J gene: TRBJ2-6
V gene: TRBV25-1
D gene: .
CDR3 DNA: TGTGCCAGCCAGGATTCAGCTGGGGCCAACGTCCTGACTTTC
CDR3 protein: CASQDSAGANVLTF

clone size: .
J gene: TRBJ2-3
V gene: TRBV18
D gene: .
CDR3 DNA: TGTGCCAGCTCACCACGGGCTAGCAAAGAGTGGTGGGATACGCAGTATTTT
CDR3 protein: CASSPRASKEWWDTQYF

clone size: .
J gene: TRBJ1-1
V gene: TRBV27
D gene: .
CDR3 DNA: TGTGCCAGCACCTTGTCCTTGGGCACTGAAGCTTTCTTT
CDR3 protein: CASTLSLGTEAFF

clone size: .
J gene: TRBJ2-5
V gene: TRBV7-3
D gene: TRBD1
CDR3 DNA: TGTGCCAGCAGCTTAGACAGGGATCAAGAGACCCAGTACTTC
CDR3 protein: CASSLDRDQETQYF

clone size: .
J gene: TRBJ2-7
V gene: TRBV5-1
D gene: TRBD2
CDR3 DNA: TGCGCCAGCACAGTAGCGGGAGGGAGCGAGCAGTACTTC
CDR3 protein: CASTVAGGSEQYF

clone size: .
J gene: TRBJ2-7
V gene: TRBV28
D gene: .
CDR3 DNA: TGTGCCAGCGGGGGTCCATTCGAGTTC
CDR3 protein: CASGGPFEF

clone size: .
J gene: TRBJ2-7
V gene: TRBV28
D gene: TRBD2
CDR3 DNA: TGTGCCAGCACCCTCTCTGGAGTGGGAGGGTACGAGCAGTACTTC
CDR3 protein: CASTLSGVGGYEQYF

clone size: .
J gene: TRBJ1-5
V gene: TRBV5-5
D gene: .
CDR3 DNA: TGTGCCAGCAGCTTGGCTTGGTCGACCGGCAATCAGCCCCAGCATTTT
CDR3 protein: CASSLAWSTGNQPQHF

clone size: .
J gene: TRBJ1-5
V gene: TRBV29-1
D gene: TRBD1
CDR3 DNA: TGCAGCGTTGGCCACAGGGGGGGTCAGCCCCAGCATTTT
CDR3 protein: CSVGHRGGQPQHF

clone size: .
J gene: TRBJ2-7
V gene: TRBV2
D gene: TRBD2
CDR3 DNA: TGTGCCAGCAGCGCCGGGACTAGCGGGAGGGGCCACGAGCAGTACTTC
CDR3 protein: CASSAGTSGRGHEQYF

clone size: .
J gene: TRBJ1-4
V gene: TRBV6-5
D gene: .
CDR3 DNA: TGTGCCAGTGGGCGCCCGGGCGGAAAACTGTTTTTT
CDR3 protein: CASGRPGGKLFF

clone size: once
J gene: TRBJ2-1
V gene: TRBV4-2
D gene: .
CDR3 DNA: TGTGCCAGCAGCCAATCAGGGACTCTCTCACGCTACAATGAGCAGTTCTTC
CDR3 protein: CASSQSGTLSRYNEQFF

clone size: .
J gene: TRBJ2-1
V gene: TRBV5-1
D gene: .
CDR3 DNA: TGCGCCAGCAGCTTGGTAGCGGAGCAGTTCTTC
CDR3 protein: CASSLVAEQFF

clone size: once
J gene: TRBJ1-2
V gene: TRBV6-1
D gene: TRBD1
CDR3 DNA: TGTGCCACAGACAGGGCAAATAACTATGGCTACACCTTC
CDR3 protein: CATDRANNYGYTF

clone size: .
J gene: TRBJ2-2
V gene: TRBV10-2
D gene: .
CDR3 DNA: TGCGCCAGCAGTGAGTCGACCCCGGGACTGTCCGGGGAGCTGTTTTTT
CDR3 protein: CASSESTPGLSGELFF

clone size: .
J gene: TRBJ1-2
V gene: TRBV9
D gene: .
CDR3 DNA: TGTGCCAGTCAAAGGGACACAGCTAACTATGGCTACACCTTC
CDR3 protein: CASQRDTANYGYTF

clone size: .
J gene: TRBJ1-5
V gene: TRBV10-3
D gene: .
CDR3 DNA: TGTGCCATCAGTGAGTACAGGAGCAATCAGCCCCAGCATTTT
CDR3 protein: CAISEYRSNQPQHF

clone size: .
J gene: TRBJ2-5
V gene: TRBV10-3
D gene: TRBD2
CDR3 DNA: TGTGCCATCAGTGAGGGACGGGGAGGGAAGACCCAGTACTTC
CDR3 protein: CAISEGRGGKTQYF

clone size: .
J gene: TRBJ2-7
V gene: TRBV6-6
D gene: .
CDR3 DNA: TGTGCCAGCAGTTTAGACGAAGACCGACACGAGCAGTACTTC
CDR3 protein: CASSLDEDRHEQYF

clone size: .
J gene: TRBJ2-7
V gene: TRBV6-4
D gene: TRBD2
CDR3 DNA: TGTGCCAGCAGTGTCGCCCAGCGGGAGAGCCCCTACGAGCAGTACTTC
CDR3 protein: CASSVAQRESPYEQYF

clone size: .
J gene: TRBJ2-1
V gene: TRBV6-5
D gene: .
CDR3 DNA: TGTGCCAGCAGTTTCACTGTTACACCCTCCTACAATGAGCAGTTCTTC
CDR3 protein: CASSFTVTPSYNEQFF

clone size: .
J gene: TRBJ1-1
V gene: TRBV10-2
D gene: TRBD1
CDR3 DNA: TGCGCCAGCAGGGGACAGGCGAACACTGAAGCTTTCTTT
CDR3 protein: CASRGQANTEAFF

clone size: .
J gene: TRBJ2-3
V gene: TRBV30
D gene: TRBD2
CDR3 DNA: TGTGCCTGGAGTGGTCTAGCGGGACTCTCAGATACGCAGTATTTT
CDR3 protein: CAWSGLAGLSDTQYF

clone size: .
J gene: TRBJ2-3
V gene: TRBV28
D gene: TRBD2
CDR3 DNA: TGTGCCAGCAGCCCCGGACTAGCGGGCCTGACAGATACGCAGTATTTT
CDR3 protein: CASSPGLAGLTDTQYF

clone size: few
J gene: TRBJ2-5
V gene: TRBV7-9
D gene: .
CDR3 DNA: TGTGCCAGCAGCTTAGCAGAGACCCAGTACTTC
CDR3 protein: CASSLAETQYF

clone size: .
J gene: TRBJ2-1
V gene: TRBV5-1
D gene: TRBD2
CDR3 DNA: TGCGCCCGGGAGGGTGGGGAGAATGAGCAGTTCTTC
CDR3 protein: CAREGGENEQFF

clone size: once
J gene: TRBJ2-2
V gene: TRBV27
D gene: .
CDR3 DNA: TGTGCCAGCAGTGCCGCCGGGACCTACACCGGGGAGCTGTTTTTT
CDR3 protein: CASSAAGTYTGELFF

clone size: .
J gene: TRBJ1-4
V gene: TRBV5-1
D gene: .
CDR3 DNA: TGCGCCAGCAGCTCGCTTCCTTCATGGACTAATGAAAAACTGTTTTTT
CDR3 protein: CASSSLPSWTNEKLFF

clone size: once
J gene: TRBJ1-5
V gene: TRBV11-2
D gene: TRBD1
CDR3 DNA: TGTGCCAGCAGCTTGGACAGGGGGAACTTCAATCAGCCCCAGGCCCAGCATTTT
CDR3 protein: CASSLDRGNFNQPQAQHF

clone size: once
J gene: TRBJ1-2
V gene: TRBV5-4
D gene: .
CDR3 DNA: TGTGCCAGCACCTCAGGGGTTGGGGACGATGGCTACACCTTC
CDR3 protein: CASTSGVGDDGYTF

clone size: .
J gene: TRBJ1-4
V gene: TRBV18
D gene: TRBD1
CDR3 DNA: TGTGCCAGCTCAATAGGGACAGCGGACGAAAAACTGTTTTTT
CDR3 protein: CASSIGTADEKLFF

clone size: .
J gene: TRBJ2-5
V gene: TRBV18
D gene: .
CDR3 DNA: TGTGCCAGCTCACCTAACGAACGGGAAGAGACCCAGTACTTC
CDR3 protein: CASSPNEREETQYF

clone size: .
J gene: TRBJ2-7
V gene: TRBV19
D gene: .
CDR3 DNA: TGTGCCAGTAGCTTACAGGGAGGTTCCCCCTACGAGCAGTACTTC
CDR3 protein: CASSLQGGSPYEQYF

clone size: .
J gene: TRBJ2-1
V gene: TRBV18
D gene: .
CDR3 DNA: TGTGCCAGCTCATTTAACAGAGACTACAATGAGCAGTTCTTC
CDR3 protein: CASSFNRDYNEQFF

clone size: .
J gene: TRBJ2-1
V gene: TRBV29-1
D gene: TRBD2
CDR3 DNA: TGCAGCGTTGAAGACGGCGGCGGGAGGGTTGGTGAGCAGTTCTTC
CDR3 protein: CSVEDGGGRVGEQFF

clone size: .
J gene: TRBJ2-2
V gene: TRBV5-4
D gene: .
CDR3 DNA: TGTGCCAGCAGCCCCGGGACCTTTAACACCGGGGAGCTGTTTTTT
CDR3 protein: CASSPGTFNTGELFF

clone size: .
J gene: TRBJ2-7
V gene: TRBV29-1
D gene: .
CDR3 DNA: TGCAGCTTTGTGGCGGACCGGCTAGGCTACGAGCAGTACTTC
CDR3 protein: CSFVADRLGYEQYF

clone size: .
J gene: TRBJ2-7
V gene: TRBV19
D gene: .
CDR3 DNA: TGTGCCAGTAGTATAGATCTTGGGGGGCTCAACGAGCAGTACTTC
CDR3 protein: CASSIDLGGLNEQYF

clone size: .
J gene: TRBJ2-7
V gene: TRBV28
D gene: TRBD2
CDR3 DNA: TGTGCCAGCAGTTATAGCGGGAGCCACGAGCAGTACTTC
CDR3 protein: CASSYSGSHEQYF

clone size: .
J gene: TRBJ2-3
V gene: TRBV19
D gene: TRBD1
CDR3 DNA: TGTGCCAGTACCGATAGATCAGGACAGGGGGTTACAGATACGCAGTATTTT
CDR3 protein: CASTDRSGQGVTDTQYF

clone size: .
J gene: TRBJ1-3
V gene: TRBV5-1
D gene: TRBD1
CDR3 DNA: TGCGCCAGCAGCCGCGGGGGACAGACAGGAAACACCATATATTTT
CDR3 protein: CASSRGGQTGNTIYF

clone size: .
J gene: TRBJ2-5
V gene: TRBV5-4
D gene: .
CDR3 DNA: TGTGCCAGCAGCCTGGCAGGGTTAGCGGCGGAGACCCAGTACTTC
CDR3 protein: CASSLAGLAAETQYF